This record covers a single TCR beta chain. The data were obtained in a study of T cells after yellow fever vaccination. This CDR3 is 13 amino acids long. Germline CDR1 reads ENHRY; CDR2 reads SYGVKD. The V end was cut by 4 bases, the J end by 3 bases, with 8 bases between. Each CDR3 protein is one row after TCRdb ran MiXCR on the 5' RACE reads. Among 250,000 to 300,000 distinct CDR3 sequences listed, around 5.2% were seen once. This specimen consisted of CD4+ T cells sorted from PBMCs, obtained on the day of the yellow fever booster vaccination. The sequence derives from a man aged 18-30 years who received the YFV17D yellow fever vaccine. V gene TRBV10-3 combines with J gene TRBJ2-3, with D possibly matching TRBD2 (6 bases). The CDR3 DNA is TGTGCCATCAGTGTAGGAGGGACAGATACGCAGTATTTT. It encodes CAISVGGTDTQYF.